This T cell receptor (beta chain) was recorded in a study of graft-versus-host responses after intestinal transplantation. Study information: Recipients across the board were started on anti-thymocyte globulin induction, then kept on tacrolimus and steroids for approximately three years.

Concerning this clone itself: Antigen unknown.

The protocol was immunoSEQ multiplex PCR, while the TCRdb copy is restricted to in-frame clones and leaves out a portion. The sample contains 70,000 to 95,000 clones, around 90% of which appear only once. The sequence derives from a human donor who received an intestinal transplant. The sample was unstimulated CD4+ T cells sorted from spleen or lymph node cells, taken before intestinal transplant.

CDR3 in amino acids: CASSLNSGGFYGYTF. Written as DNA, the CDR3 is TGTGCCAGCAGCTTGAATTCAGGGGGGTTCTATGGCTACACCTTC. V gene TRBV5-6 combines with J gene TRBJ1-2, with 7 positions matching TRBD1. Trimming removed 1 base from V and 4 bases from J; junction bases left unmatched: 7. The germline CDR1 and CDR2 sequences are SGHDT and YYEEEE. This CDR3 has 15 amino acids.